This T cell receptor beta chain was sequenced for a study of T-cell memory formation after mild COVID-19. TCRalpha and TCRbeta libraries used 5'RACE with constant-segment primers and UMIs. TCRdb recomputed calls from the 5' RACE reads with MiXCR, one row per CDR3 protein. This sample has about 620,000 distinct CDR3 sequences; about a sixth occur once, and the top ten carry around 12%. CDR1 and CDR2 from the germline V gene are DFQATT and SNEGSKA (reference sequence). Deletions cut 1 base from V and 0 bases from J, with 13 bases between. The CDR3 covers 16 residues. Study-level results: Clones that got smaller from day 15 to 85 had even CD4/CD8, while clones growing later tipped toward CD4+. Among CD4+ contracting clones, most were CM and EM, and CD8+ ones EMRA. Several responding clones turned up in pre-infection memory, indicating that cross-reactive memory may have taken part.

Of note for this clonotype: What it binds is unknown.

The sample comprised PBMCs or a T cell subset sorted from them (not recorded which). V usage is TRBV20-1 and J usage is TRBJ2-4, with TRBD1 as a possible D gene (5 bases). This TCR was recovered from an adult woman who had mild COVID-19 (a few samples of this study predate the infection). Cell type and time point are not known. The CDR3 DNA sequence: TGCAGTGCTAGAGTTCTGGGGCTGACAGCCAAAAACATTCAGTACTTC. This encodes CSARVLGLTAKNIQYF.